These 23 T cell receptor beta chains share one sample of origin, sequenced in a study of T cell responses to AZD1222 COVID-19 vaccine. Only in-frame clones appear in the TCRdb table, and some are missing; sequencing was by immunoSEQ multiplex PCR. The data show over 65,000 clones, 80% to 90% seen once. This material consisted of peripheral blood, taken on day 0 of AZD1222 vaccination. These receptors were obtained from an adult in good health.

This chain joins TRBV6-2 or TRBV6-3 and TRBJ2-7, with TRBD2 matching over 12 bases. V was pared by 5 bases and J by 0 bases, with 5 bases of the junction left unmatched. The CDR3 sequence is 16 residues long. CDR1 and CDR2 from the germline V gene are MNHEY and SVGEGT. The CDR3 sequence: CASSAGLAGTSYEQYF. For the CDR3, the DNA is TGTGCCAGCAGTGCTGGACTAGCGGGGACCTCCTACGAGCAGTACTTC.

This chain uses TRBV9 with TRBJ2-7; TRBD1 agrees at 7 bases. J was trimmed by 6 bases and V by 0 bases; bases with no gene match: 9. Germline CDR1 is SGDLS and CDR2 is YYNGEE. The CDR3 runs to 15 residues. The CDR3 here is CASSVGDSIIPEQYF. The CDR3 nucleotides read TGTGCCAGCAGCGTAGGGGACAGCATCATACCCGAGCAGTACTTC.

The genes are TRBV19 and TRBJ2-7; possible D gene TRBD2, 5 bases. V was pared by 7 bases and J by 0 bases, with 7 bases between. The CDR3 totals 12 residues. In germline, CDR1 is LNHDA, CDR2 SQIVND (reference sequence). CDR3 residues: CASTGSSYEQYF. The CDR3 DNA reads TGTGCCAGTACGGGGAGCTCCTACGAGCAGTACTTC.

This clone was counted once. The rearrangement links TRBV5-1 to TRBJ2-3; the match to TRBD1 covers 7 bases. The CDR3 has 15 residues. Germline CDR1 is SGHRS and CDR2 is YFSETQ. The V segment lost 4 bases and the J segment 0 bases; nucleotides outside the gene matches: 5. The CDR3 coding sequence is TGCGCCAGCAGCGTCGGGACAGTTAGCACAGATACGCAGTATTTT. It specifies CASSVGTVSTDTQYF.

V usage is TRBV9 and J usage is TRBJ1-1; unclear D gene. CDR3 length: 11 residues. V gave up 4 bases and J gave up 1 base, with 2 bases separating them. The germline CDR1 and CDR2 sequences are SGDLS and YYNGEE. CDR3 DNA: TGTGCCAGCAGCACGAACACTGAAGCTTTCTTT. Residues: CASSTNTEAFF.

A word on this clone: Other DNA variants within this sample encode the same CDR3. V gene TRBV6-6 combines with J gene TRBJ1-5, with D maybe TRBD1 (5 bases). Germline-derived CDR1 and CDR2 are MNHNY and SVGAGI (reference sequence). This CDR3 spans 16 amino acids. The V gene lost 0 bases and the J gene lost 3 bases, with 12 bases spanning the gap. CDR3 sequence: CASSYSRAGFNQPQHF. CDR3 nucleotides: TGTGCCAGCAGTTACTCGCGGGCAGGGTTCAATCAGCCCCAGCATTTT.

V and J are TRBV28 and TRBJ2-7; D remains unclear. V lost 7 bases and J 3 bases, leaving 4 bases between the germline ends. The CDR3 spans 10 residues. The germline gives CDR1 MDHEN, CDR2 SYDVKM. The CDR3 loop is CASKRYEQYF. In nucleotides, the CDR3 is TGTGCCAGCAAACGCTACGAGCAGTACTTC.

This chain links TRBV6-4 with TRBJ2-2; D gene unclear. Germline values: CDR1 MRHNA, CDR2 SNTAGT. Trimming removed 2 bases at V and 6 bases at J, with 4 bases between. The CDR3 contains 12 residues. This CDR3 reads CASSDEAGELFF. CDR3 bases: TGTGCCAGCAGTGACGAGGCCGGGGAGCTGTTTTTT.

This clone was counted between two and nine times. In the same sample, other DNA sequences code for this CDR3. The V gene is TRBV9, the J gene TRBJ1-5, with 8 bases lining up with TRBD1. Germline lookup yields CDR1 SGDLS and CDR2 YYNGEE. Trimming at V came to 2 bases and at J to 4 bases, leaving 2 bases not matched to a gene. The CDR3 runs 14 residues. CDR3 sequence reads: CASSVGQGNQPQHF. The CDR3 DNA is TGTGCCAGCAGCGTTGGACAGGGAAATCAGCCCCAGCATTTT.

The chain joins TRBV6-4 to TRBJ2-2; 11 nucleotides line up with TRBD2. Germline lookup yields CDR1 MRHNA and CDR2 SNTAGT. Trimming at V came to 6 bases and at J to 7 bases, leaving 4 bases not matched to a gene. The CDR3 has 14 amino acids. The CDR3 sequence is CASRILAGDGELFF. The CDR3 nucleotides are TGTGCCAGCAGAATACTAGCGGGAGACGGGGAGCTGTTTTTT.

The V gene is TRBV30, the J gene TRBJ2-5; 9 bases fit TRBD1. This CDR3 region has 15 residues. Germline assignment: CDR1 GTSNPN and CDR2 SVGIG (reference sequence). Trimming cost V 4 bases and J 6 bases; bases outside gene matches: 12. Written as DNA, the CDR3 is TGTGCCTGGACTTCTGGAACAGGGGGCGGAAAGACCCAGTACTTC. Protein product: CAWTSGTGGGKTQYF.

The V and J genes are TRBV19 and TRBJ2-7; 10 bases align to TRBD1. CDR3 length: 15 residues. From germline, CDR1 is LNHDA and CDR2 SQIVND (reference sequence). V trimming: 5 bases; J trimming: 0 bases; junction bases outside the gene matches: 4. The CDR3 loop reads CASSADRGGSYEQYF. CDR3 sequence (DNA): TGTGCCAGTAGTGCGGACAGGGGGGGCTCCTACGAGCAGTACTTC. Full variable domain (rest looked up from reference TRBV19 and TRBJ2-7): DGGITQSPKYLFRKEGQNVTLSCEQNLNHDAMYWYRQDPGQGLRLIYYSQIVNDFQKGDIAEGYSVSREKKESFPLTVTSAQKNPTAFYLCASSADRGGSYEQYFGPGTRLTVT.

This clone came up once. The chain joins TRBV28 to TRBJ2-5; perhaps TRBD1 as D (5 bases). CDR3 length equals 13 residues. Between the trimmed V and J ends, which lost 4 bases and 1 base, there was a span of 7 bases. The germline gives CDR1 MDHEN, CDR2 SYDVKM. The CDR3 nucleotides read TGTGCCAGCAGTTGGACAATCCAAGAGACCCAGTACTTC. It codes for CASSWTIQETQYF.

This chain connects TRBV19 to TRBJ2-5; D is ambiguous. This CDR3 has 13 residues. Trimming removed 0 bases at V and 5 bases at J, with 7 bases between. Germline V gene lookup returns CDR1 LNHDA and CDR2 SQIVND (reference sequence). CDR3 amino acids: CASSIEDRETQYF. CDR3 DNA sequence: TGTGCCAGTAGTATAGAGGATCGCGAGACCCAGTACTTC.

The rearrangement uses TRBV7-3 and TRBJ2-3; 8 bases are shared with TRBD2. Germline assignment: CDR1 SGHTA and CDR2 FQGTGA. The V segment lost 6 bases and the J segment 3 bases; nucleotides outside the gene matches: 17. This CDR3 has 18 residues. In DNA, the CDR3 is TGTGCCAGCAGTAGAGGAGGGACGGGAGGGATGAGTACAGATACGCAGTATTTT. The encoded protein is CASSRGGTGGMSTDTQYF.

The chain combines TRBV11-2 with TRBJ1-4; D remains unclear. CDR3 length equals 13 residues. V shed 5 bases and J shed 6 bases, with 10 bases lying between them. From germline, CDR1 is SGHAT and CDR2 FQNNGV. The CDR3 sequence: CASSPNPYEKLFF. The CDR3 DNA follows: TGTGCCAGCAGCCCAAATCCGTATGAAAAACTGTTTTTT.

V is TRBV9 and J is TRBJ2-1, with D perhaps matching TRBD2 (7 bases). The CDR3 is 15 amino acids. From germline, CDR1 is SGDLS and CDR2 YYNGEE. V was clipped by 1 base and J by 3 bases, with 11 bases between them. The CDR3 nucleotides read TGTGCCAGCAGCGTATTCGGGGGGCTCTACAATGAGCAGTTCTTC. Protein: CASSVFGGLYNEQFF.

V usage is TRBV11-1 and J usage is TRBJ2-1; D is unclear. V shed 1 base and J shed 0 bases, with 7 bases lying between them. Per the germline V gene, CDR1 is SGHAT and CDR2 is FQDESV (reference sequence). The CDR3 loop spans 15 amino acids. The CDR3 spells CASSLGRASYNEQFF. In nucleotides, the CDR3 is TGTGCCAGCAGCTTAGGCCGGGCCTCCTACAATGAGCAGTTCTTC. Drawing the rest from reference TRBV11-1 and TRBJ2-1, the complete variable domain is EAEVAQSPRYKITEKSQAVAFWCDPISGHATLYWYRQILGQGPELLVQFQDESVVDDSQLPKDRFSAERLKGVDSTLKIQPAELGDSAMYLCASSLGRASYNEQFFGPGTRLTVL.

CDR3 sequence: CASRREEAFF. The CDR3 region has the DNA TGTGCCAGCAGACGGGAGGAAGCTTTCTTT. The chain couples TRBV2 to TRBJ1-1; D is ambiguous. Germline V lookup: CDR1 SNHLY, CDR2 FYNNEI. The CDR3 is 10 amino acids. Trimming removed 6 bases at V and 8 bases at J, with 7 bases between.

The chain employs TRBV21-1 and TRBJ2-1. TRBV21-1 is assigned pseudogene status. The CDR3 sequence is 14 residues long. The CDR3: CASSKALRQGRGFF. The CDR3 coding sequence is TGTGCCAGCAGCAAAGCGCTCCGTCAGGGCCGGGGGTTCTTC.

The chain has TRBV14 and TRBJ2-1; the D is unclear. The germline gives CDR1 SGHDN, CDR2 FVKESK. The CDR3 is made up of 13 amino acids. The ends were cut back, 4 bases at V and 4 bases at J, with 8 bases in the middle. The CDR3 loop is CASSRTGYNEQFF. The DNA of the CDR3 is TGTGCCAGCAGCCGGACGGGTTACAATGAGCAGTTCTTC.

The rearrangement joins TRBV19 to TRBJ2-1, with D uncertain. The V end was cut by 5 bases, the J end by 0 bases, with 11 bases between. The CDR3 contains 15 residues. Germline values: CDR1 LNHDA, CDR2 SQIVND (reference sequence). The CDR3 nucleotides are TGTGCCAGTAGTCCCCGCAGTACCTCCTACAATGAGCAGTTCTTC. Translating it yields CASSPRSTSYNEQFF.

A few counts support this clone. The gene calls are TRBV6-1 and TRBJ1-5; 7 bases align to TRBD1. In germline, CDR1 is MNHNS, CDR2 SASEGT. This CDR3 comprises 15 residues. The junction had 5 bases not matched to a gene; V was cut back by 2 bases and J by 4 bases. The CDR3 region is CASSEIYRGNQPQHF. Written as DNA, the CDR3 is TGTGCCAGCAGTGAAATCTACAGGGGAAATCAGCCCCAGCATTTT.